This T cell receptor (beta chain) was sequenced during a study of T cell responses to AZD1222 COVID-19 vaccine. Concerning this clone itself: The antigen remains unidentified.

The table came from immunoSEQ multiplex PCR; TCRdb's copy has only in-frame clones and leaves some out. The sample includes about 140,000 clones. Trimming left V 10 bases short and J 8 bases short, with 17 bases between. This CDR3 has 13 residues. Germline-derived CDR1 and CDR2 are SEHNR and FQNEAQ (reference sequence). Study conclusions and caveats: Spike regions recognized by vaccine-associated CD4 TCRs spanned the protein, led by 160-218 and 743-854. There were repertoire samples only from the period after the peak T cell response. Possibly, clonal diversity was underestimated; donors were largely white British and included more females. Baseline seropositivity characterized only six AZD1222 recipients.

This chain uses TRBV7-9 with TRBJ1-4; D ambiguous. The receptor's source is an adult in good health. Sequenced material: peripheral blood. CDR3 bases: TGTGCCACCGGCCCCCCAGTAGGAGAAAAACTGTTTTTT. Protein sequence: CATGPPVGEKLFF.